This TCR beta chain was recorded in a study of Graves' ophthalmopathy and Graves' hyperthyroidism. Whole-study context: The collection of peripheral blood took place at initial diagnosis, before any treatment.

Germline-derived CDR1 and CDR2 are SGHTA and FQGNSA. The V segment lost 3 bases and the J segment 2 bases; nucleotides outside the gene matches: 6. This CDR3 has 17 amino acids. Study outcomes and limitations: Blood also harbored most expanded thyroid clonotypes above 0.001 frequency.

This clonotype was observed a single time. What it recognizes is unknown. As the template, RNA transcripts were used to amplify TCR beta CDR3 regions. HTBI-primed RT-PCR formed the first round, and a multiplex PCR formed the second. From the multiplex PCR reads, TCRdb called clonotypes with MiXCR, one entry per CDR3 protein. Of some 250,000 distinct CDR3 sequences in the sample, about 46% were seen once. The study excluded patients with other autoimmune diseases, uncontrolled infections, pregnancy or lactation. This chain links TRBV7-2 with TRBJ2-2; the match to TRBD1 covers 10 bases. The sequencing input was peripheral blood. The receptor was derived from an adult man with Graves' ophthalmopathy. This chain's CDR3 is CASSFDRGRVNTGELFF. CDR3 nucleotide sequence: TGTGCCAGCAGCTTTGACAGGGGGCGCGTTAACACCGGGGAGCTGTTTTTT.